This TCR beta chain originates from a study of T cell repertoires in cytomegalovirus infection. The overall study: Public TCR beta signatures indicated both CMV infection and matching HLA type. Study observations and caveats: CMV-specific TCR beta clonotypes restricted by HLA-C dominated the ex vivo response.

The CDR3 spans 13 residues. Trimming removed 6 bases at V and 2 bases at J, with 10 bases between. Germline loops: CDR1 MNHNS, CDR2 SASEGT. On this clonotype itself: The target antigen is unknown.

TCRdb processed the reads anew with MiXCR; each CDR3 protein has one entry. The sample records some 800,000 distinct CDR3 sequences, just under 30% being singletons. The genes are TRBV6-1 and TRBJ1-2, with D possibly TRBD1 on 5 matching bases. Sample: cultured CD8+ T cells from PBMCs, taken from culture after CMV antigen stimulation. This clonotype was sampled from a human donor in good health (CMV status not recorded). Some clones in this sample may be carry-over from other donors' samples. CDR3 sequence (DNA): TGTGCCAGCAGGTTGGGACTAAACTATGGCTACACCTTC. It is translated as CASRLGLNYGYTF.